The clone carrying this TCR beta chain was found many times. It was with previously described methods and listed TCR primers that bulk TCR libraries were made. Each CDR3 protein is one row after TCRdb ran MiXCR on the PCR reads. The data contain some 680,000 distinct CDR3 sequences, less than 30% of them singletons. These data originate in a study of molecular identifiers for immune sequencing clone quantification. CDR1 is LNHNV, CDR2 YYDKDF, per germline (reference sequence). V lost 5 bases, J lost 7 bases, and 4 bases stayed unmatched. This CDR3 comprises 14 residues. This clonotype originated in a human donor in good health. Some libraries in this study had Jurkat cell RNA spiked in. The sequenced sample was naive CD8+ T cells from blood, with Jurkat cell RNA spiked in. Documented subset: FACS-sorted CD8+CD4-CCR7+CD45RA+ naive T cells. The chain recombines TRBV15 with TRBJ2-3; 12 nucleotides line up with TRBD2. In DNA form, the CDR3 reads TGTGCCACCAGCGAAGGACTAGCGGGGAATACGCAGTATTTT. Residues: CATSEGLAGNTQYF.